A single sample is the source of the 26 T cell receptor beta chains below, sequenced in a study of T cells in Graves' hyperthyroidism and ophthalmopathy. Amplified TCR beta CDR3 regions came from RNA transcripts. HTBI primers drove first-round RT-PCR of the TCR CDR3. MiXCR, run by TCRdb on the multiplex PCR reads, gives a single entry per CDR3 protein. The sample lists about 98,000 distinct CDR3 sequences; about 40% were seen once. Sequencing used peripheral blood or thyroid tissue (not recorded which). The source is a woman aged 25-40 years with Graves' hyperthyroidism.

This clonotype was detected ten times or more. The chain joins TRBV20-1 to TRBJ2-2; D may be TRBD2 (6 bases). Germline V gene sequence: CDR1 DFQATT, CDR2 SNEGSKA (reference sequence). With 7 bases removed from V and 2 bases from J, the gap between germline ends came to 11 bases. CDR3 size: 13 residues. CDR3 sequence reads: CSVVDYNTGELFF. CDR3 bases: TGCAGTGTTGTGGACTATAACACCGGGGAGCTGTTTTTT.

With regard to this clonotype: One end of the junction fails to match germline, which may point to a read error. J is TRBJ1-2 and V is TRBV12-3 or TRBV12-4; D gene ambiguous. The CDR3 runs to 12 residues. The CDR3 region is CAGSGDGYGYTF. CDR3 in DNA: TGTGCCGGCAGCGGCGACGGCTATGGCTACACCTTC.

This clonotype was found many times. The rearrangement uses TRBV7-8 and TRBJ2-7; D gene uncertain. Germline lookup yields CDR1 SGHVS and CDR2 FQNEAQ. The length of the CDR3 is 14 residues. V was clipped by 7 bases and J by 3 bases, with 16 bases between them. The CDR3 DNA follows: TGTGCCAGCAATCCCGATGATCCCTACTACGAGCAGTACTTC. It codes for CASNPDDPYYEQYF.

This chain links TRBV7-9 with TRBJ2-5; D may be TRBD1 or TRBD2 (6 bases each). The CDR3 runs 21 residues. Germline V gives CDR1 SEHNR, CDR2 FQNEAQ (reference sequence). The ends were cut back, 4 bases at V and 1 base at J, with 31 bases in the middle. CDR3 coding DNA: TGTGCCAGCAGCTCCGCGGGGACAAGGCGGGGAGATAACCCTATCCAAGAGACCCAGTACTTC. Its protein product is CASSSAGTRRGDNPIQETQYF. The full variable domain, rest sourced from reference TRBV7-9 and TRBJ2-5, is DTGVSQNPRHKITKRGQNVTFRCDPISEHNRLYWYRQTLGQGPEFLTYFQNEAQLEKSRLLSDRFSAERPKGSFSTLEIQRTEQGDSAMYLCASSSAGTRRGDNPIQETQYFGPGTRLLVL.

This clonotype was picked up many times. The chain couples TRBV7-3 to TRBJ2-3; 9 bases are shared with TRBD2. CDR3 length: 17 amino acids. Losses at the gene ends were 5 bases for V and 0 bases for J; bases not matched to a gene: 9. Germline V gene data show CDR1 as SGHTA and CDR2 as FQGTGA. The CDR3 bases are TGTGCCAGCAGCCAGATGCCGACTAGCGGTAGCACAGATACGCAGTATTTT. Protein product: CASSQMPTSGSTDTQYF.

This chain joins TRBV5-5 and TRBJ1-1, with 9 positions matching TRBD1. J gave up 4 bases and V 4 bases, and 5 bases lay outside the gene matches. Germline CDR1 reads SGHKS; CDR2 reads YYEKEE (reference sequence). This CDR3 has 14 amino acids. The CDR3 DNA sequence: TGTGCCAGCAGCCTAGGGACAGGGAGCACTGAAGCTTTCTTT. Protein sequence: CASSLGTGSTEAFF.

This clonotype was recorded at least ten times. The genes are TRBV20-1 and TRBJ2-3, with 7 bases identical to TRBD2. Trimming at V came to 6 bases and at J to 1 base, leaving 4 bases not matched to a gene. The CDR3 length is 13 residues. CDR1 is DFQATT, CDR2 SNEGSKA, per germline (reference sequence). DNA for the CDR3: TGCAGTGCCGTAGCGGGTCGCACAGATACGCAGTATTTT. Residues: CSAVAGRTDTQYF.

This clonotype was recorded a few times. This chain links TRBV29-1 with TRBJ2-6, with a weak D call TRBD1 (6 bases). V lost 5 bases and J 0 bases, leaving 11 bases between the germline ends. The germline CDR1 and CDR2 sequences are SQVTM and ANQGSEA. This CDR3 has 15 residues. The CDR3 DNA is TGCAGCGTTACGGGACATCACTCTGGGGCCAACGTCCTGACTTTC. Translation: CSVTGHHSGANVLTF.

The sample holds many counts of this clonotype. The chain is built from TRBV6-5 and TRBJ1-1; D ambiguous. Trimming stripped 7 bases from V and 8 bases from J, with 11 bases between. The CDR3 is 11 amino acids. CDR1 MNHEY and CDR2 SVGAGI come from the germline V gene. In nucleotides, the CDR3 is TGTGCCAGCACCTGGATATCGGAAGCTTTCTTT. This encodes CASTWISEAFF.

CDR3 nucleotide sequence: TGTGCCAGCAGTTTATCTTGGACAGGGGGCGCGGACACCGGGGAGCTGTTTTTT. It codes for CASSLSWTGGADTGELFF. The rearrangement joins TRBV12-3 or TRBV12-4 to TRBJ2-2; 11 nucleotides match TRBD1. The CDR3 runs 18 residues. After removal of 2 bases from V and 3 bases from J, the junction contained 8 bases not matched to a gene.

This clonotype has at least ten counts. The V gene is TRBV29-1, the J gene TRBJ2-5; 7 bases agree with TRBD1. V lost 7 bases, J lost 2 bases, and 4 bases stayed unmatched. The CDR3 covers 12 residues. Germline lookup yields CDR1 SQVTM and CDR2 ANQGSEA. For the CDR3, the DNA is TGCAGCGAATTGGGACAGCAAGAGACCCAGTACTTC. Translating it yields CSELGQQETQYF. The complete variable domain, with remaining parts taken from reference TRBV29-1 and TRBJ2-5, reads SAVISQKPSRDICQRGTSLTIQCQVDSQVTMMFWYRQQPGQSLTLIATANQGSEATYESGFVIDKFPISRPNLTFSTLTVSNMSPEDSSIYLCSELGQQETQYFGPGTRLLVL.

This clonotype has ten or more counts. This sequence joins TRBV5-1 and TRBJ2-2; 9 bases line up with TRBD1. Per germline, CDR1 SGHRS and CDR2 YFSETQ. V dropped 4 bases and J dropped 5; count of bases not matched to a gene: 9. This CDR3 is built from 16 residues. The CDR3 is CASSQIGTGNTGELFF. Here the CDR3 DNA reads TGCGCCAGCAGCCAAATTGGGACAGGGAATACCGGGGAGCTGTTTTTT.

This clonotype was recorded many times. The CDR3 region has the DNA TGTGCCATCAATATGGCGGGCTTCTCTGGAAACACCATATATTTT. This translates into CAINMAGFSGNTIYF. The chain uses TRBV10-3 and TRBJ1-3; D unclear. V was shortened by 7 bases and J by 0 bases, with 13 bases between the two germline ends. Germline CDR1 ENHRY, CDR2 SYGVKD. This CDR3 spans 15 amino acids.

Ten or more counts support this clonotype. The chain couples TRBV10-2 to TRBJ2-3; possibly TRBD1 or TRBD2 for D (7 bases each). CDR3 length: 16 residues. CDR1 is WSHSY and CDR2 is SAAADI in the germline V gene. V was trimmed by 4 bases and J by 3 bases, leaving 17 bases between them. For the CDR3, the DNA is TGCGCCAGCAGTGTCCCCGACAGGGAGGGGACAGATACGCAGTATTTT. Translation: CASSVPDREGTDTQYF.

This chain uses TRBV6-5 with TRBJ2-7; maybe TRBD1 (7 bases). V lost 6 bases to trimming and J lost 2 bases, with 11 bases between them. The CDR3 extends over 13 amino acids. The germline V gene encodes CDR1 MNHEY and CDR2 SVGAGI. CDR3 amino acids: CASRAGQTYEQYF. The CDR3 DNA sequence: TGTGCCAGCAGGGCGGGACAGACCTACGAGCAGTACTTC.

This clonotype was seen many times. The chain links TRBV11-2 to TRBJ1-6, with D perhaps TRBD1 (5 bases). CDR1 is SGHAT, CDR2 FQNNGV, per germline. There are 15 residues in the CDR3. V lost 5 bases to trimming and J lost 9 bases, with 17 bases between them. CDR3 sequence reads: CASSPPQGRGSPLHF. Written as DNA, the CDR3 is TGTGCCAGCAGCCCCCCCCAGGGCCGGGGTTCACCCCTCCACTTT.

This clonotype came up many times. The chain couples TRBV7-9 to TRBJ2-7; TRBD2 agrees at 12 bases. V was pared by 5 bases and J by 4 bases, with 3 bases of the junction left unmatched. Germline V gene sequence: CDR1 SEHNR, CDR2 FQNEAQ (reference sequence). The CDR3 length is 14 residues. The CDR3 protein is CASSGLAGLYEQYF. The CDR3 DNA reads as TGTGCCAGCAGCGGACTAGCGGGATTATACGAGCAGTACTTC.

A word on this clonotype: Just one base apart from a much larger clone, this may be a read error. The chain is built from TRBV18 and TRBJ1-4, with D maybe TRBD1 (6 bases). The V gene lost 4 bases and the J gene lost 8 bases, with 14 bases spanning the gap. CDR1 and CDR2 from the germline V gene are KGHSH and LQKENI. The CDR3 spans 14 residues. DNA of the CDR3: TGTGCCAGCTCACGAACAGGGCTTAGAGAAAAACTGTTTTTT. It translates to CASSRTGLREKLFF.

This clonotype came up many times. The junction and the germline gene differ at one end; a read error may be behind it. The chain joins TRBV7-7 to TRBJ2-2; possibly TRBD1 or TRBD2 for D (5 bases each). Germline lookup yields CDR1 SSHAT and CDR2 FNYEAQ (reference sequence). CDR3 length equals 14 residues. The CDR3 spells CASRDGVRTGELFF. As DNA, the CDR3 is TGTGCTAGCAGGGACGGGGTTCGGACCGGGGAGCTGTTTTTT.

This clonotype was seen at least ten times. V usage is TRBV5-1 and J usage is TRBJ2-7, with 9 bases aligning to TRBD2. J was trimmed by 6 bases and V by 3 bases; bases with no gene match: 10. Germline loops: CDR1 SGHRS, CDR2 YFSETQ. The CDR3 is made up of 15 amino acids. The CDR3: CASSSTGLASFEQYF. The CDR3 DNA reads as TGCGCCAGCAGCTCCACGGGACTAGCCTCATTCGAGCAGTACTTC.

The chain couples TRBV15 to TRBJ1-6; the D is unclear. The germline V gene has CDR1 LNHNV and CDR2 YYDKDF (reference sequence). V shed 3 bases and J shed 8 bases, with 8 bases lying between them. CDR3 length equals 13 residues. The CDR3 protein is CATSSLEDSPLHF. The CDR3 DNA reads as TGTGCCACCAGCAGCTTAGAGGATTCACCCCTCCACTTT.

This chain links TRBV6-5 with TRBJ2-2; D is ambiguous. The V gene lost 8 bases and the J gene lost 6 bases, with 7 bases spanning the gap. Germline assignment: CDR1 MNHEY and CDR2 SVGAGI. The CDR3 totals 11 residues. This CDR3 reads CASQRSGELFF. The CDR3 DNA reads TGTGCCAGCCAACGGTCCGGGGAGCTGTTTTTT.

This clonotype was counted ten times or more. This chain connects TRBV15 to TRBJ2-3; TRBD1 agrees at 10 bases. V lost 3 bases to trimming and J lost 1 base; unmatched junction nucleotides: 4. Germline loops: CDR1 LNHNV, CDR2 YYDKDF (reference sequence). The CDR3 runs to 16 residues. DNA for the CDR3: TGTGCCACCAGCAGTGGACAGGGGGTTGGCACAGATACGCAGTATTTT. Translation gives CATSSGQGVGTDTQYF.

This clonotype came up many times. The gene calls are TRBV7-3 and TRBJ2-3, with a possible D match to TRBD2 (5 bases). The CDR3 length is 14 residues. V lost 3 bases, J lost 6 bases, and 13 bases lay in between. Per the germline V gene, CDR1 is SGHTA and CDR2 is FQGTGA. The CDR3 loop reads CASSFPGSKDTQYF. The CDR3 DNA sequence: TGTGCCAGCAGCTTCCCGGGAAGCAAGGATACGCAGTATTTT.

Remarks on this clonotype: A much larger clone lies one base from this, so it may be a read error. The chain employs TRBV14 and TRBJ1-5; tentatively, D is TRBD1 (5 bases). This CDR3 is built from 16 residues. Germline CDR1 reads SGHDN; CDR2 reads FVKESK. The ends were cut back, 6 bases at V and 7 bases at J, with 22 bases in the middle. CDR3 loop: CASSLWDGAGLQPQHF. For the CDR3, the DNA is TGTGCCAGCAGTTTATGGGACGGGGCAGGGCTCCAGCCCCAGCATTTT.

As concerns this clonotype: At one boundary the junction diverges from the germline segment, which might be a read error. V and J are TRBV25-1 and TRBJ1-5, with D possibly matching TRBD1 (6 bases). The germline CDR1 and CDR2 sequences are MGHDK and SYGVNS. The CDR3 length is 13 residues. The DNA for the CDR3 is TGTGCCAGCAGGGGCGGGGGCTATCAGCCCCAGCACTTT. Translating gives CASRGGGYQPQHF.